This TCR beta chain originates from a study of cytomegalovirus exposure and HLA in healthy donors. A multiplex PCR was run with 60 Vbeta primers and 13 Jbeta primers. Original handling: Later, an analysis found tens of millions of unique TCR beta chains, and approximately 10 million of these were shared. Libraries were prepared by immunoSEQ multiplex PCR; TCRdb keeps only in-frame clonotypes and omits some of them. Clone size and the V and J calls come from that table; the DNA yielded D and trimming. The profile shows about 190,000 clones, around nine tenths of them singletons. Study-wide results and limits: A further, later analysis showed that HLA-associated TCR beta chains (compared with equally common others) were more clonally expanded. Despite most TCR sequences being rare, some public TCRs occurred in many donors.

Note on this clone: Its cognate antigen is unknown.

This clonotype was sampled from a woman between 25 and 40 years old in good health and CMV-seronegative. Input material: PBMCs.

The CDR3 loop reads CASSRGGSGSYEQYF. CDR3 nucleotide sequence: TGTGCCAGCTCACGGGGGGGATCGGGTTCCTACGAGCAGTACTTC. The rearrangement joins TRBV18 to TRBJ2-7; TRBD2 agrees at 7 bases. The CDR3 is 15 residues long. The junction had 7 bases not matched to a gene; V was cut back by 4 bases and J by 1 base. CDR1 and CDR2 (germline): KGHSH, LQKENI.